This T cell receptor beta chain was found in a study of beta chain features in type 1 diabetes (dated by TCRdb to 2016 to 2019). Study-level background: No differences in mean age, gender distribution, total cell number or subset yield were found between patients and healthy donors. Across all samples, 107,917,701 sorted cells were examined, and cell number per subset correlated strongly with RNA yield. In the study, recently diagnosed type 1 diabetes patients and matched healthy donors were compared on the TCRB repertoires of their sorted circulating CD4+ T cell subsets. Regulatory and stem cell-like memory subsets were isolated from only 8 patients and roughly 8 healthy donors, whereas naive and central memory subsets came from all 30 or so donors.

Of note for this clone: The specificity of this receptor is unknown. The sample holds no much larger clone one base away, and base qualities are not on file.

Results the study describes overall, beyond this receptor: Fewer insertions and more nucleotide deletions at VDJ recombination sites were observed in patients with type 1 diabetes, implying thymic rearrangement abnormalities. PCR might favor shorter templates, but patient and control samples were amplified and corrected together, so any skew would affect both groups equally. The naive, central memory and regulatory TCRB repertoires appeared to resemble one another more closely among patients than among healthy donors. Only small numbers of individuals were included in the HLA sub-analyses, which left unresolved whether HLA type had any influence on TCRB rearrangement. Because cDNA rather than genomic DNA was sequenced, highly expressing activated cells could have been over-represented, although no difference in activation and CD3 levels was found between groups. A moderate but significant shortening of TCRB CDR3 length was observed in type 1 diabetes patients in all four CD4+ subsets.

Relative to germline, V is 2 bases shorter and J is 5 bases shorter, with 24 bases between their ends. The germline V gene encodes CDR1 SQVTM and CDR2 ANQGSEA. The CDR3 runs 17 amino acids, cysteine and phenylalanine included. Only CDR3 DNA is held: 51 bases, read in frame from base 1. From each donor, a single peripheral blood sample of about 100 mL on average was drawn into heparinised tubes. A BD FACSAria II and a panel including CD45RO, CCR7, CD25, CD127, CD95 and CD27 were used to sort naive, central memory, regulatory and stem cell-like memory CD4+ T cells. Purity was above 98% for every sorted population. PBMCs were isolated immediately by Lymphoprep density gradient centrifugation and stained directly without culture. Samples were stained and sorted in pairs, with one healthy donor and one patient per experiment, so that batch effects were minimized. All of the isolated RNA was reverse transcribed with the High Capacity cDNA Reverse Transcription Kit, so expressed TCRB transcripts were sequenced. Deep immunoSEQ sequencing was applied to naive, central memory and regulatory T cell samples, giving an average of about 3.6 million total reads per sample. After sorted cells were lysed in RLT buffer, RNA was extracted with DNase-treated RNeasy Micro or Mini kits, with the choice depending on cell number. Each cell subset was processed separately to prevent cross-contamination, with patient and healthy donor samples processed together. TCRB sequences were amplified from cDNA with the immunoSEQ multiplex PCR, producing 87-bp fragments spanning the CDR3 region. Sequencing of the amplicons was performed on the Illumina HiSeq platform. In the authors' own workflow: Synthetic template baselines were used to correct PCR bias computationally, reads within Hamming distance 2 were collapsed together, and singletons that could not be merged were discarded. Reads were aligned against IMGT so that V, D and J genes, CDR3 length and insertions or deletions at six rearrangement sites could be assigned. Within each subset, clonotype counts were normalized to the number of sorted cells before true diversity and Gini coefficients were calculated with the tcR R package. Repertoire sharing was quantified using the overlap coefficient calculated on TCRB nucleotide sequences. Out-of-frame TCRB sequences from naive cells were analyzed to stand in for the pre-selection repertoire. The table comes from immuneACCESS by way of TCRdb, which keeps in-frame sequences with V and J called. Part of the clones is missing from these tables; in studies checked, under half for an unresolved V gene and the rest for unknown reasons. That table furnishes V, J and clone size, whereas the DNA furnished D and trimming. The sample yields some 250,000 clones; around 14% were counted once. Clones ranked in the top ten supply approximately 0.02% of the sample.

The rearranged chain carries TRBV29-1 and TRBJ1-1, with the D gene too uncertain to name. The clonotype was recovered from a man younger than 45 with type 1 diabetes. The sample consisted of naive CD4+ T cells from blood. This sample's cell subset or site label indicates: true naive CD4+ T cells. The DNA sequence is as follows: TGCAGCGTTGAACGAGCATTCCGGCTGAGTGAGGTAACTGAAGCTTTCTTT. This translates into CSVERAFRLSEVTEAFF.